This T cell receptor (beta chain) was observed in a study of blood T cell repertoires in COVID-19. This clone appeared once. The sample holds other DNA sequences that translate to the same CDR3. The V end lost 3 bases, the J end lost 5 bases, and 8 bases lay between the germline ends. From germline, CDR1 is LGHDT and CDR2 YNNKEL (reference sequence). There are 13 residues in the CDR3. Original data processing: Estimation of nucleated cell counts relied on the amplification of reference gene primers. Method: immunoSEQ multiplex PCR; TCRdb's copy keeps in-frame clones and lacks some. That table gives V, J and clone size, and the DNA gave D and trimming. Of roughly 310,000 clones detected, approximately 87% appear once; the ten largest clones hold 2.5% to 3.5%.

The receptor was isolated from a woman aged 25 to 39 with COVID-19, enrolled during active disease. The sequenced sample consisted of peripheral blood. The J gene is TRBJ1-5, the V gene TRBV3-1 (or the pseudogene TRBV3-2), with D maybe TRBD1 (5 bases). The CDR3 reads CASSQGGDQPQHF. For the CDR3, the DNA is TGTGCCAGCAGCCAGGGAGGGGATCAGCCCCAGCATTTT.